Shown below are 30 T cell receptor beta chains from a single sample sequenced in a study of cytomegalovirus exposure and HLA in healthy donors. The PCR ran on 60 Vbeta and 13 Jbeta primers. TCRdb's table, derived via immunoSEQ multiplex PCR, lists solely in-frame clones and lacks some. The repertoire includes 100,000 to 130,000 clones, roughly 82% of them detected once, and less than 3.5% sits in the top ten. The sequenced sample consisted of PBMCs. The receptors shown here come from a man aged 25 to 45 in good health and CMV-seropositive.

The chain couples TRBV4-1 to TRBJ1-1; possibly TRBD1 for D (5 bases). This CDR3 region has 15 residues. Germline V gene sequence: CDR1 MGHRA, CDR2 YSYEKL. Trimming removed 0 bases at V and 5 bases at J, with 13 bases between. The CDR3 coding sequence is TGCGCCAGCAGCCAAGATCTGGCAGGGCCAACTGAAGCTTTCTTT. It specifies CASSQDLAGPTEAFF.

The sample holds one count of this clone. This chain links TRBV5-6 with TRBJ2-1; D is perhaps TRBD1 (5 bases). The CDR3 is 15 residues long. CDR1 SGHDT and CDR2 YYEEEE come from the germline V gene. The V end was cut by 4 bases, the J end by 2 bases, with 13 bases between. This chain's CDR3 is CASSTAGRTYNEQFF. CDR3 bases: TGTGCCAGCAGCACTGCAGGGCGAACCTACAATGAGCAGTTCTTC.

The rearrangement joins TRBV7-2 to TRBJ1-2, with a tentative D call TRBD1 (6 bases). V gave up 5 bases and J gave up 4 bases, with 17 bases separating them. The V gene's germline CDR1 is SGHTA and CDR2 FQGNSA. This CDR3 region has 15 residues. As DNA, the CDR3 is TGTGCCAGCAGCCCACAGGACAGCAACACCTATGGCTACACCTTC. Translated: CASSPQDSNTYGYTF.

This clone has just a few counts. This chain links TRBV7-6 with TRBJ2-1; D ambiguous. Trimming removed 2 bases from V and 7 bases from J, with 15 bases in between. The CDR3 loop spans 15 amino acids. Germline lookup yields CDR1 SGHVS and CDR2 FNYEAQ. CDR3 amino acids: CASSLSTLTINEQFF. CDR3 DNA: TGTGCCAGCAGCTTAAGCACCCTAACTATAAATGAGCAGTTCTTC.

This clone was recorded a few times. The chain has TRBV9 and TRBJ2-7, with D possibly matching TRBD1 (5 bases). The germline V gene has CDR1 SGDLS and CDR2 YYNGEE. The CDR3 has 15 residues. Trimming shortened V by 4 bases and J by 5 bases, and 19 bases separated the two germline ends. CDR3 sequence: CASSLSPGPQDEQYF. CDR3 bases: TGTGCCAGCAGCTTATCGCCAGGGCCCCAAGACGAGCAGTACTTC.

The rearrangement joins TRBV2 to TRBJ2-1, with TRBD2 matching 8 bases. J lost 4 bases, V lost 7 bases, and 12 bases had no gene match. Germline V gives CDR1 SNHLY, CDR2 FYNNEI. The CDR3 loop spans 16 amino acids. The CDR3 DNA is TGTGCCAGCAATGGGCTTAGCGGGGACTATTACAATGAGCAGTTCTTC. As protein: CASNGLSGDYYNEQFF. Complete variable domain (other parts from reference TRBV2 and TRBJ2-1): EPEVTQTPSHQVTQMGQEVILRCVPISNHLYFYWYRQILGQKVEFLVSFYNNEISEKSEIFDDQFSVERPDGSNFTLKIRSTKLEDSAMYFCASNGLSGDYYNEQFFGPGTRLTVL.

The rearrangement links TRBV5-1 to TRBJ2-7; D is possibly TRBD2 (5 bases). The CDR3 has 14 amino acids. The germline V gene has CDR1 SGHRS and CDR2 YFSETQ. The ends were cut back, 0 bases at V and 3 bases at J, with 10 bases in the middle. The CDR3 bases are TGCGCCAGCAGCTTGGGGGAGACTGGCTACGAGCAGTACTTC. Protein: CASSLGETGYEQYF.

The J gene is TRBJ2-3, the V gene TRBV2; D call uncertain. The CDR3 covers 13 residues. Germline V gives CDR1 SNHLY, CDR2 FYNNEI. Trimming stripped 3 bases from V and 4 bases from J, with 8 bases between. CDR3 region: CASSDLRADTQYF. DNA of the CDR3: TGTGCCAGCAGTGATTTGCGCGCAGATACGCAGTATTTT.

V and J are TRBV5-4 and TRBJ2-7; TRBD2 might be the D (5 bases). This CDR3 has 15 amino acids. CDR1 SGHNT and CDR2 YYREEE come from the germline V gene (reference sequence). V lost 0 bases and J 0 bases, leaving 10 bases between the germline ends. CDR3 region: CASSLATGSSYEQYF. CDR3 in DNA: TGTGCCAGCAGCTTGGCAACGGGGAGCTCCTACGAGCAGTACTTC. Based on the CDR3 plus reference TRBV5-4 and TRBJ2-7, the full variable domain is ETGVTQSPTHLIKTRGQQVTLRCSSQSGHNTVSWYQQALGQGPQFIFQYYREEENGRGNFPPRFSGLQFPNYSSELNVNALELDDSALYLCASSLATGSSYEQYFGPGTRLTVT.

The chain carries TRBV9 and TRBJ2-1; 10 positions agree with TRBD2. Germline CDR1 reads SGDLS; CDR2 reads YYNGEE. V trimming: 0 bases; J trimming: 10 bases; junction bases outside the gene matches: 7. CDR3 length: 15 amino acids. CDR3 sequence reads: CASSVGTSGVIEQFF. CDR3 in DNA: TGTGCCAGCAGCGTAGGAACTAGCGGGGTCATAGAGCAGTTCTTC.

This chain uses TRBV20-1 with TRBJ1-2; D gene unclear. The CDR3 has 11 amino acids. V dropped 7 bases and J dropped 6 bases, with 12 bases sitting between them. CDR1 and CDR2 from the germline V gene are DFQATT and SNEGSKA (reference sequence). This chain's CDR3 is CSGGGSDGYTF. For the CDR3, the DNA is TGCAGTGGAGGAGGTTCCGATGGCTACACCTTC.

V is TRBV7-8 and J is TRBJ2-5, with D perhaps matching TRBD1 (5 bases). This CDR3 region has 13 residues. The V end was cut by 5 bases, the J end by 1 base, with 8 bases between. The germline CDR1 and CDR2 sequences are SGHVS and FQNEAQ. The chain's CDR3 is CASSPGPQETQYF. CDR3 sequence (DNA): TGTGCCAGCAGCCCAGGGCCCCAAGAGACCCAGTACTTC. Supplemented by reference TRBV7-8 and TRBJ2-5, the full variable domain reads GAGVSQSPRYKVAKRGQDVALRCDPISGHVSLFWYQQALGQGPEFLTYFQNEAQLDKSGLPSDRFFAERPEGSVSTLKIQRTQQEDSAVYLCASSPGPQETQYFGPGTRLLVL.

This chain uses TRBV27 with TRBJ1-1; D is ambiguous. The CDR3 loop spans 13 amino acids. The germline V and J ends were trimmed by 8 bases and 5 bases, with 15 bases remaining between them. Per the germline V gene, CDR1 is MNHEY and CDR2 is SMNVEV (reference sequence). CDR3 DNA sequence: TGTGCCAGCTTGGGAGGTTGGGGAACTGAAGCTTTCTTT. Translating it yields CASLGGWGTEAFF.

The chain employs TRBV6-4 and TRBJ2-3; D gene ambiguous. The CDR3 totals 14 residues. Trimming cost V 3 bases and J 5 bases, with 12 bases left between them. Germline V gene data show CDR1 as MRHNA and CDR2 as SNTAGT. CDR3 in amino acids: CASSERSRGDTQYF. The CDR3 nucleotides are TGTGCCAGCAGTGAACGCAGCCGCGGAGATACGCAGTATTTT.

V usage is TRBV7-9 and J usage is TRBJ1-6, with TRBD1 matching over 8 bases. Germline CDR1 is SEHNR and CDR2 is FQNEAQ (reference sequence). The CDR3 is made up of 15 amino acids. The J segment lost 6 bases and the V segment lost 2 bases, leaving 3 bases of the junction unmatched. CDR3: CASSLRTGSNSPLHF. CDR3 nucleotides: TGTGCCAGCAGCTTACGGACAGGGTCTAATTCACCCCTCCACTTT.

The chain uses TRBV11-3 and TRBJ2-7; TRBD2 matches 14 bases. CDR1 is SGHNT, CDR2 YENEEA, per germline. The V and J ends lost 4 bases and 8 bases, in that order; junction bases with no gene match: 4. The CDR3 has 14 residues. CDR3 DNA sequence: TGTGCCAGCAGCTCACGGACTAGCGGGGGGAAGCAGTACTTC. Translating gives CASSSRTSGGKQYF.

The rearrangement joins TRBV27 to TRBJ1-4; 11 bases are a match to TRBD1. The CDR3 consists of 16 residues. V lost 5 bases to trimming and J lost 6 bases; unmatched junction nucleotides: 8. CDR1 MNHEY and CDR2 SMNVEV come from the germline V gene (reference sequence). Written as DNA, the CDR3 is TGTGCCAGCAGTCCGTGGGACAGGGGGTTCGATGAAAAACTGTTTTTT. The encoded protein is CASSPWDRGFDEKLFF. Drawing the rest from reference TRBV27 and TRBJ1-4, the complete variable domain is EAQVTQNPRYLITVTGKKLTVTCSQNMNHEYMSWYRQDPGLGLRQIYYSMNVEVTDKGDVPEGYKVSRKEKRNFPLILESPSPNQTSLYFCASSPWDRGFDEKLFFGSGTQLSVL.

This chain uses TRBV12-2 with TRBJ2-4; TRBD1 reflects the table's D call only, with no check against the DNA. TRBV12-2 is described as a pseudogene. The CDR3 is made up of 20 amino acids. CDR3 bases: TGTGCAAGTCGCCCACTTGGGACAGGGGATGTTAGCTTAGCCAAAAACATTCAGTACTTC. It yields the protein CASRPLGTGDVSLAKNIQYF.

This clone is a singleton in its sample. The chain employs TRBV6-1 and TRBJ2-5, with 7 positions matching TRBD1. The CDR3 has 14 amino acids. The germline V gene has CDR1 MNHNS and CDR2 SASEGT. The ends lost 10 bases at V and 5 bases at J; junction bases unmatched: 13. The CDR3 coding sequence is TGTGCCATTACGGAACAGGGGTTTGGGGAGACCCAGTACTTC. Amino acids: CAITEQGFGETQYF.

The gene calls are TRBV4-1 and TRBJ2-3, with D possibly TRBD2 on 6 matching bases. Germline V CDR1 and CDR2: MGHRA, YSYEKL. The germline V and J ends were trimmed by 4 bases and 0 bases, with 11 bases remaining between them. This CDR3 is 15 amino acids long. The CDR3 nucleotides read TGCGCCAGCAGCCTAAGCGGGCCAAGCACAGATACGCAGTATTTT. Its translation is CASSLSGPSTDTQYF.

This chain links TRBV15 with TRBJ1-2, with 7 bases identical to TRBD1. The germline gives CDR1 LNHNV, CDR2 YYDKDF (reference sequence). V lost 3 bases, J lost 7 bases, and 5 bases stayed unmatched. The CDR3 length is 13 residues. DNA of the CDR3: TGTGCCACCAGCAGGACAGGGCTGGGTGGCTACACCTTC. It yields the protein CATSRTGLGGYTF.

The rearrangement uses TRBV6-1 and TRBJ2-5; 11 bases match TRBD2. The J segment lost 5 bases and the V segment lost 6 bases, leaving 8 bases of the junction unmatched. The CDR3 runs 15 residues. CDR1 and CDR2 (germline): MNHNS, SASEGT. CDR3 coding DNA: TGTGCCAGCAGCCTACTAGCGGGGGAACGGGAGACCCAGTACTTC. Translated: CASSLLAGERETQYF.

The chain employs TRBV29-1 and TRBJ2-5; 8 positions agree with TRBD1. The J segment lost 1 base and the V segment lost 7 bases, leaving 5 bases of the junction unmatched. Germline values: CDR1 SQVTM, CDR2 ANQGSEA. The CDR3 has 13 residues. This CDR3 reads CSARDRSQETQYF. CDR3 nucleotides: TGCAGCGCCCGGGACAGGAGCCAAGAGACCCAGTACTTC. Full variable domain (outside the CDR3, taken from reference TRBV29-1 and TRBJ2-5): SAVISQKPSRDICQRGTSLTIQCQVDSQVTMMFWYRQQPGQSLTLIATANQGSEATYESGFVIDKFPISRPNLTFSTLTVSNMSPEDSSIYLCSARDRSQETQYFGPGTRLLVL.

The V call is TRBV5-6, the J call TRBJ1-2; D not certain. Germline CDR1 is SGHDT and CDR2 is YYEEEE. The ends were cut back, 2 bases at V and 4 bases at J, with 9 bases in the middle. The CDR3 is 13 residues long. Here the CDR3 DNA reads TGTGCCAGCAGCTTACCAGGCCCCTATGGCTACACCTTC. Amino acid sequence: CASSLPGPYGYTF. The whole variable domain, filled in from reference TRBV5-6 and TRBJ1-2, reads DAGVTQSPTHLIKTRGQQVTLRCSPKSGHDTVSWYQQALGQGPQFIFQYYEEEERQRGNFPDRFSGHQFPNYSSELNVNALLLGDSALYLCASSLPGPYGYTFGSGTRLTVV.

J is TRBJ1-1 and V is TRBV7-9; D remains ambiguous. The V gene lost 4 bases and the J gene lost 7 bases, with 10 bases spanning the gap. Looked up from germline, CDR1 is SEHNR and CDR2 is FQNEAQ (reference sequence). The CDR3 consists of 12 residues. The CDR3 sequence: CASSSRSVEAFF. The DNA of the CDR3 is TGTGCCAGCAGCTCTCGCAGTGTTGAAGCTTTCTTT. Looking up the rest from reference TRBV7-9 and TRBJ1-1 gives the full variable domain: DTGVSQNPRHKITKRGQNVTFRCDPISEHNRLYWYRQTLGQGPEFLTYFQNEAQLEKSRLLSDRFSAERPKGSFSTLEIQRTEQGDSAMYLCASSSRSVEAFFGQGTRLTVV.

This chain joins TRBV30 and TRBJ1-6; D is possibly TRBD1 (5 bases). The germline V and J ends were trimmed by 3 bases and 6 bases, with 18 bases remaining between them. Germline CDR1 GTSNPN, CDR2 SVGIG (reference sequence). The CDR3 has 16 residues. The chain's CDR3 is CAWRTTGVLCNSPLHF. CDR3 nucleotide sequence: TGTGCCTGGAGGACGACGGGGGTTCTATGTAATTCACCCCTCCACTTT.

V gene TRBV19 combines with J gene TRBJ1-1, with D possibly matching TRBD1 (5 bases). This CDR3 has 11 residues. Germline CDR1 and CDR2: LNHDA and SQIVND (reference sequence). Trimming left V 4 bases short and J 10 bases short, with 10 bases between. CDR3 coding DNA: TGTGCCAGTAGTAACCCCGACAGAGCTTTCTTT. It translates to CASSNPDRAFF.

V gene TRBV18 combines with J gene TRBJ2-5; maybe TRBD2 (5 bases). The V gene lost 0 bases and the J gene lost 1 base, with 6 bases spanning the gap. This CDR3 contains 14 residues. Germline V gene sequence: CDR1 KGHSH, CDR2 LQKENI. CDR3 coding DNA: TGTGCCAGCTCACCACCCGGGGTCCAAGAGACCCAGTACTTC. Protein product: CASSPPGVQETQYF.

The genes are TRBV4-2 and TRBJ2-6, with unresolved D. The V and J ends lost 2 bases and 0 bases respectively, with 8 bases between them. This CDR3 has 16 residues. CDR1 and CDR2 (germline): LGHNA, YNFKEQ. Here the CDR3 DNA reads TGTGCCAGCAGCCAACCCACTAACTCTGGGGCCAACGTCCTGACTTTC. It encodes CASSQPTNSGANVLTF.

This rearrangement joins TRBV7-6 to TRBJ2-2; 11 bases are a match to TRBD2. The CDR3 contains 14 residues. Germline values: CDR1 SGHVS, CDR2 FNYEAQ. Germline trimming cut 5 bases from V and 5 bases from J; bases unmatched to any gene: 1. Here the CDR3 DNA reads TGTGCCAGCAGCAGACTAGCGGGGACCGGGGAGCTGTTTTTT. Protein: CASSRLAGTGELFF.